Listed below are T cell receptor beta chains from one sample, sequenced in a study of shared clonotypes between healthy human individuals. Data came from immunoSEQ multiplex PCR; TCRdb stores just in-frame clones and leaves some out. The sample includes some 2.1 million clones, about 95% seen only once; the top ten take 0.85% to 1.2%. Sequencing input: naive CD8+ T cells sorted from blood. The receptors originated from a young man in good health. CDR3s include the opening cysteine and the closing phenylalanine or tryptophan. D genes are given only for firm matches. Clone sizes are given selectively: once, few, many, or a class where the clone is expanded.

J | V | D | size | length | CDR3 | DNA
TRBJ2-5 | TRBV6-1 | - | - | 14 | CASTLWLPQETQYF | TGTGCCAGCACCCTTTGGCTGCCGCAAGAGACCCAGTACTTC
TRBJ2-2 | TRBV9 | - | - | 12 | CASSSNTGELFF | TGTGCCAGCAGCTCGAACACCGGGGAGCTGTTTTTT
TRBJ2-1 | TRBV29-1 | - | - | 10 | CSAEDNEQFF | TGCAGCGCGGAAGACAATGAGCAGTTCTTC
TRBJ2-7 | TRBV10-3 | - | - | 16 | CAISDTGPTGIYEQYF | TGTGCCATCAGTGACACAGGGCCTACGGGGATTTACGAGCAGTACTTC
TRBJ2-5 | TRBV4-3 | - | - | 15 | CASSPVLGWEETQYF | TGCGCCAGCAGCCCAGTACTAGGTTGGGAAGAGACCCAGTACTTC
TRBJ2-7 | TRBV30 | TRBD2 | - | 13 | CAWSVLGEGEQYF | TGTGCCTGGAGTGTACTCGGGGAGGGCGAGCAGTACTTC
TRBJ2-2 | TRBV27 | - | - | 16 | CASSLLSPTGTGELFF | TGTGCCAGCAGTTTATTATCTCCCACGGGAACCGGGGAGCTGTTTTTT
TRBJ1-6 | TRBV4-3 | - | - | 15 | CASSQDQGWNSPLHF | TGCGCCAGCAGCCAAGATCAGGGGTGGAATTCACCCCTCCACTTT
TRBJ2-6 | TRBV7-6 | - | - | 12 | CASRSGANVLTF | TGTGCCAGCAGGTCTGGGGCCAACGTCCTGACTTTC
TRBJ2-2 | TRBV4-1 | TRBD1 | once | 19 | CASSASGQVLLGGTGELFF | TGCGCCAGCAGCGCCTCGGGACAGGTTCTTCTCGGTGGCACCGGGGAGCTGTTTTTT
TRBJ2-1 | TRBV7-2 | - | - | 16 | CASSLVAGATYNEQFF | TGTGCCAGCAGCTTAGTGGCTGGCGCAACCTACAATGAGCAGTTCTTC
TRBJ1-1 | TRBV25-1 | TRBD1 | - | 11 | CASSESGGAFF | TGTGCCAGCAGTGAGTCAGGGGGAGCTTTCTTT
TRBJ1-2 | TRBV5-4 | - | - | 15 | CASSSLDPEGYGYTF | TGTGCCAGCAGCTCCTTGGACCCGGAGGGATATGGCTACACCTTC
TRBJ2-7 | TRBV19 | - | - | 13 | CASSLSRSYEQYF | TGTGCCAGTAGTCTATCCAGGAGCTACGAGCAGTACTTC
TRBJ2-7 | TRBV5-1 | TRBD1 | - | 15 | CASTPRTGETYEQYF | TGCGCCAGCACCCCCCGGACAGGGGAAACCTACGAGCAGTACTTC
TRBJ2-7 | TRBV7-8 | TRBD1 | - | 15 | CASSLELGQGKEQYF | TGTGCCAGCAGCTTAGAACTTGGACAGGGAAAAGAGCAGTACTTC
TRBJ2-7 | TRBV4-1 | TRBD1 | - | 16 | CASSQDRDSATYEQYF | TGCGCCAGCAGCCAAGACCGGGACAGCGCGACCTACGAGCAGTACTTC
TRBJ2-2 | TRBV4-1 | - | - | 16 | CASSQEGGERTGELFF | TGCGCCAGCAGCCAAGAAGGGGGAGAGAGGACCGGGGAGCTGTTTTTT
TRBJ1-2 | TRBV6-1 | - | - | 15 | CASSEGRLTNYGYTF | TGTGCCAGCAGTGAAGGGAGACTAACTAACTATGGCTACACCTTC
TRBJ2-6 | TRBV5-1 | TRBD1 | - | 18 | CASSLGTGQSSGANVLTF | TGCGCCAGCAGCTTGGGGACAGGGCAGAGCTCTGGGGCCAACGTCCTGACTTTC
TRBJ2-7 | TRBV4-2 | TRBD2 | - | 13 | CASSGRTSYEQYF | TGTGCCAGCAGCGGACGGACTAGCTACGAGCAGTACTTC
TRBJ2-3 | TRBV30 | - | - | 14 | CAWSVLGNTDTQYF | TGTGCCTGGAGTGTACTCGGCAACACAGATACGCAGTATTTT
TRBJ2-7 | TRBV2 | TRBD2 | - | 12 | CASNSGRSEQYF | TGTGCCAGCAATAGCGGGAGAAGCGAGCAGTACTTC
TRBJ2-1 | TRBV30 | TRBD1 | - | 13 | CAAGQVGGNEQFF | TGTGCTGCGGGACAGGTAGGCGGCAATGAGCAGTTCTTC
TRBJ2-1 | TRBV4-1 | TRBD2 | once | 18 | CASSQERTSGGAYNEQFF | TGCGCCAGCAGCCAAGAAAGGACTAGCGGGGGGGCCTACAATGAGCAGTTCTTC
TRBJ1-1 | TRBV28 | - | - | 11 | CASKMGTEAFF | TGTGCCAGCAAAATGGGGACTGAAGCTTTCTTT
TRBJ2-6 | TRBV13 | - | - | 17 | CASSLLGGSSGANVLTF | TGTGCCAGCAGCTTACTGGGAGGAAGCTCTGGGGCCAACGTCCTGACTTTC
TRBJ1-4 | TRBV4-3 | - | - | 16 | CASSPSLSATNEKLFF | TGCGCCAGCAGCCCCTCTCTATCCGCAACTAATGAAAAACTGTTTTTT
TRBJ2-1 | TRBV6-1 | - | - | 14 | CASSEELAWNEQFF | TGTGCCAGCAGTGAAGAATTAGCTTGGAATGAGCAGTTCTTC
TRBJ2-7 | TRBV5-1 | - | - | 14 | CASSFHSGTYEQYF | TGCGCCAGCAGCTTTCACTCAGGGACCTACGAGCAGTACTTC
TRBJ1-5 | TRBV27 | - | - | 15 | CASSLGPGSNQPQHF | TGTGCCAGCAGTTTAGGTCCAGGGAGCAATCAGCCCCAGCATTTT
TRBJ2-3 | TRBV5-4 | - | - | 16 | CASSLRVERSTDTQYF | TGTGCCAGCAGCTTGAGGGTCGAGCGGAGCACAGATACGCAGTATTTT
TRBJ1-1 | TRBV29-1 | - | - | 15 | CSVEGLGTLNTEAFF | TGCAGCGTTGAAGGGCTGGGGACGTTGAACACTGAAGCTTTCTTT
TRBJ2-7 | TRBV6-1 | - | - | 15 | CASSEVVWQGHEQYF | TGTGCCAGCAGTGAAGTGGTTTGGCAGGGACACGAGCAGTACTTC
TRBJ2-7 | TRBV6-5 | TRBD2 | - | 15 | CASSSPGLADYEQYF | TGTGCCAGCAGTTCACCGGGACTAGCGGACTACGAGCAGTACTTC
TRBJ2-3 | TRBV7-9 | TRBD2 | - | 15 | CASSLLAGGTDTQYF | TGTGCCAGCAGCTTACTAGCGGGGGGCACAGATACGCAGTATTTT
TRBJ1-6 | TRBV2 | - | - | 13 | CASSRGYNSPLHF | TGTGCCAGTAGCAGGGGCTATAATTCACCCCTCCACTTT
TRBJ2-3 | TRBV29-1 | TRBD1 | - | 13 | CSVETGDGDTQYF | TGCAGCGTCGAGACAGGGGATGGAGATACGCAGTATTTT
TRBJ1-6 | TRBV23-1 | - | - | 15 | CASSSPLGECRALHF | TGCGCCAGCAGCTCCCCCCTGGGGGAATGTAGGGCCCTCCACTTT
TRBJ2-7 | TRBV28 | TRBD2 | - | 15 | CASSPTSGGGYEQYF | TGTGCCAGCAGTCCGACTAGCGGGGGGGGCTACGAGCAGTACTTC
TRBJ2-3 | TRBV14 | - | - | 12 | CASGSSTDTQYF | TGTGCCAGCGGATCTAGCACAGATACGCAGTATTTT
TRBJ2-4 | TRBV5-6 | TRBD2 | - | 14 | CASSLGAGGNIQYF | TGTGCCAGCAGCTTGGGAGCGGGAGGGAACATTCAGTACTTC
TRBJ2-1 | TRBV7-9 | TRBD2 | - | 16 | CASSLAGGTSPNEQFF | TGTGCCAGCAGCTTAGCGGGGGGGACTAGTCCAAATGAGCAGTTCTTC
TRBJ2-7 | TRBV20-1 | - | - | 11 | CSARDSYEQYF | TGCAGTGCGAGAGATTCCTACGAGCAGTACTTC
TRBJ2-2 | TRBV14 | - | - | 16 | CASSPPRPRDHGELFF | TGTGCCAGCAGTCCCCCGAGGCCTAGGGATCACGGGGAGCTGTTTTTT
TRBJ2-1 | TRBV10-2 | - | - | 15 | CASSLGAAVRDEQFF | TGCGCCAGCAGTTTGGGAGCTGCAGTCAGGGATGAGCAGTTCTTC